Sequencing of this TCR beta chain was carried out in a study of CD8+ T cells in alopecia areata. Overall study: Treated patients swallowed 5 to 10 mg of oral tofacitinib twice daily.

After isolation, RNA underwent reverse transcription to generate cDNA as the sequencing template. Sequencing was performed with immunoSEQ multiplex PCR; in TCRdb, only in-frame clones are kept and a portion is missing. Among some 51,000 clones listed, roughly 96% were seen once. Individuals with alopecia areata gave both lesional scalp punch biopsies and peripheral blood for collection. Germline CDR1 reads SGHVS; CDR2 reads FQNEAQ. Trimming took off 3 bases at V and 6 bases at J, with 15 bases between the two ends. The CDR3 has 14 residues. The TCR sequence derives from a human donor with alopecia areata. Sample: CD8+ T cells sorted from blood, taken at week 0. This rearrangement joins TRBV7-8 to TRBJ2-7; D is possibly TRBD1 (5 bases). DNA of the CDR3: TGTGCCAGCAGCTTGGGCCAGGGCTCCGTCGAGCAGTACTTC. It yields the protein CASSLGQGSVEQYF.